The subject of this entry is one T cell receptor (beta chain). Its specificity is not known. The data stem from a study of CD8 T cells in ankylosing spondylitis. TCRdb redid the calling of the 5' RACE reads with MiXCR, one entry per CDR3 protein. The table includes approximately 550,000 distinct CDR3 sequences, 10% to 15% detected once. The CDR3 covers 17 residues. V lost 4 bases, J lost 3 bases, and 5 bases stayed unmatched. CDR1 and CDR2 from the germline V gene are MNHNS and SASEGT. Notes on the study in general: The study identified a TCR beta motif of several highly homologous variants that appeared characteristic of ankylosing spondylitis blood.

This receptor was taken from a male donor with ankylosing spondylitis. The chain uses TRBV6-1 and TRBJ2-6, with TRBD1 matching 11 bases. Sequenced sample: blood, either unsorted or a sorted T cell fraction (not recorded which). Here the CDR3 DNA reads TGTGCCAGCAGTGCCCGGGACAGGGGGTTTGGGGCCAACGTCCTGACTTTC. Protein: CASSARDRGFGANVLTF.